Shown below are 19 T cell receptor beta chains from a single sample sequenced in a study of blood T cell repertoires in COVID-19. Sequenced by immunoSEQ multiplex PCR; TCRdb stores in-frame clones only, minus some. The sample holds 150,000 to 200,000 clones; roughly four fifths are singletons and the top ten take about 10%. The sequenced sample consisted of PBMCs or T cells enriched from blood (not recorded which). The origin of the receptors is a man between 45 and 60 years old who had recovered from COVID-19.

The CDR3 sequence: CASSRTGGTNEKLFF. CDR3 nucleotide sequence: TGCGCCAGCAGCAGGACAGGGGGCACTAATGAAAAACTGTTTTTT. The chain uses TRBV5-1 and TRBJ1-4, with 11 bases matching TRBD1. CDR3 length equals 15 residues. V dropped 4 bases and J dropped 2; count of bases not matched to a gene: 1. Per germline, CDR1 SGHRS and CDR2 YFSETQ.

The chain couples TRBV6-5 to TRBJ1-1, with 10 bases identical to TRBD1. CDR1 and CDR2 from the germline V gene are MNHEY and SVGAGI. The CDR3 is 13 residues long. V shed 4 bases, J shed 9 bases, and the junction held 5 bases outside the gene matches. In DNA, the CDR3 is TGTGCCAGCAGTTGGGGACAGGGGTTCCAAGCTTTCTTT. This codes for CASSWGQGFQAFF.

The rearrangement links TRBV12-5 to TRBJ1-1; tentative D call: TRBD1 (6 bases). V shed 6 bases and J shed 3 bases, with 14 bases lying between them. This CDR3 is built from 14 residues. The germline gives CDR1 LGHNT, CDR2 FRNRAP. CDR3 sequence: CASGPGQIDTEAFF. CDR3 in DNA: TGTGCTAGTGGCCCCGGACAGATCGACACTGAAGCTTTCTTT.

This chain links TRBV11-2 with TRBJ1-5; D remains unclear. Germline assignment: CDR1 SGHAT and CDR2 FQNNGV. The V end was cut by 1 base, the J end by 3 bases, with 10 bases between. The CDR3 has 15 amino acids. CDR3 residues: CASSLGRSYNQPQHF. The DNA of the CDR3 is TGTGCCAGCAGCTTAGGAAGATCCTACAATCAGCCCCAGCATTTT. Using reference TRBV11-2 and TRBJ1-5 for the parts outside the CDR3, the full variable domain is EAGVAQSPRYKIIEKRQSVAFWCNPISGHATLYWYQQILGQGPKLLIQFQNNGVVDDSQLPKDRFSAERLKGVDSTLKIQPAKLEDSAVYLCASSLGRSYNQPQHFGDGTRLSIL.

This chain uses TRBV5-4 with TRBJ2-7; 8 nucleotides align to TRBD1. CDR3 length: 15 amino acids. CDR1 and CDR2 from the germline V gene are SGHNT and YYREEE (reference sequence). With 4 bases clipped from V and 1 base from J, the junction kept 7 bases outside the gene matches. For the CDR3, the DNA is TGTGCCAGCAGCCCTGGGACAGGCGATTCCTACGAGCAGTACTTC. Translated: CASSPGTGDSYEQYF.

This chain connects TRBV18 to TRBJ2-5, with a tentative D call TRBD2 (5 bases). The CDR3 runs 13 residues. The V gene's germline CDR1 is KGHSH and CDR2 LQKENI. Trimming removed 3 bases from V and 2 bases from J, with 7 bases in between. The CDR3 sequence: CASSPAGQETQYF. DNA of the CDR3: TGTGCCAGCTCACCCGCGGGTCAAGAGACCCAGTACTTC.

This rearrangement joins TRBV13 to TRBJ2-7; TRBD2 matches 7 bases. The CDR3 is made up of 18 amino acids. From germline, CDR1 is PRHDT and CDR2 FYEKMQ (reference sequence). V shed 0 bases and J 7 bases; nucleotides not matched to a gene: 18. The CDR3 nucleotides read TGTGCCAGCAGCTTAGGCCGGGGAGGGCGCTACATTCCTACGGAGCAGTACTTC. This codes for CASSLGRGGRYIPTEQYF.

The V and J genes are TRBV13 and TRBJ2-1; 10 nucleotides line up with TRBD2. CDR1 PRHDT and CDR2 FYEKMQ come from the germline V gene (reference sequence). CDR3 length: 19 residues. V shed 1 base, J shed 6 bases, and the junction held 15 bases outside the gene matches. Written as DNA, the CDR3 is TGTGCCAGCAGCTTAGAGGCGCCGCTAGCGGGAGTCTTAGGCAATGAGCAGTTCTTC. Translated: CASSLEAPLAGVLGNEQFF.

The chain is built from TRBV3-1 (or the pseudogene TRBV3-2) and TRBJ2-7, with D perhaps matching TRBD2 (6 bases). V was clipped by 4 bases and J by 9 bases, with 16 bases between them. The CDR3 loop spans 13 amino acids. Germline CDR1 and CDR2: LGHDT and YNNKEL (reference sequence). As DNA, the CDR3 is TGTGCCAGCAGCCCCCTAAGGGAGGTTCGGCAGTACTTC. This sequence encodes CASSPLREVRQYF.

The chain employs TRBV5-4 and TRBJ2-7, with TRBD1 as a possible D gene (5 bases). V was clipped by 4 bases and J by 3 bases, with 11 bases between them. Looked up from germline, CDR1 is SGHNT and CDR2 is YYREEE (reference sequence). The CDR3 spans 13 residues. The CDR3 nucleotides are TGTGCCAGCAGCCCCACTACAGGCTACGAGCAGTACTTC. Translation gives CASSPTTGYEQYF.

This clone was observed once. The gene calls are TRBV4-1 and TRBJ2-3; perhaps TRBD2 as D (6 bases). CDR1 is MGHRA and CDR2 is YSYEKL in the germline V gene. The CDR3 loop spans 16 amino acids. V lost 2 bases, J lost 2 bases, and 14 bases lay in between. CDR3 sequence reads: CASSQQPGLNTDTQYF. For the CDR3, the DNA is TGCGCCAGCAGCCAACAGCCGGGACTTAACACAGATACGCAGTATTTT.

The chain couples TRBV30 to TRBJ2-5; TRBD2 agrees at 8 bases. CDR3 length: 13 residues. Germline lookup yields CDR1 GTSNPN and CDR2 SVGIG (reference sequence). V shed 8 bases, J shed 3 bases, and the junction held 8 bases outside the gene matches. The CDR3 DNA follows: TGTGCCGGACAAGAGCGGGGGAAAGAGACCCAGTACTTC. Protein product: CAGQERGKETQYF.

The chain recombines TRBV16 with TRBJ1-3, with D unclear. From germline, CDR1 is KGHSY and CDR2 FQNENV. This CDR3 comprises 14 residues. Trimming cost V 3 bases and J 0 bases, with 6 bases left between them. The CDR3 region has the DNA TGTGCCAGCAGCCAGAGAGACTCTGGAAACACCATATATTTT. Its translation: CASSQRDSGNTIYF.

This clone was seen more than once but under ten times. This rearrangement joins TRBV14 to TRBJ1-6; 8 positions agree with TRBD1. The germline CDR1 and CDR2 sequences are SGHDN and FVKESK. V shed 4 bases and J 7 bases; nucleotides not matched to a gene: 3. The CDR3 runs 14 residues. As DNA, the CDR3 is TGTGCCAGCAGCCCGGACAGGGAAAATTCACCCCTCCACTTT. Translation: CASSPDRENSPLHF.

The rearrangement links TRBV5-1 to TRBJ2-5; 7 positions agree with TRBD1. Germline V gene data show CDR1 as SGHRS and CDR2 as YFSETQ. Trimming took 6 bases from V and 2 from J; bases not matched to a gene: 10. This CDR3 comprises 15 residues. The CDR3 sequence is CASNPTGQLQETQYF. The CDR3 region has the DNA TGCGCCAGCAACCCGACGGGACAGCTTCAAGAGACCCAGTACTTC.

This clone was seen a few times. CDR3: CASSSLGGTGGSPLHF. CDR3 coding DNA: TGTGCCAGCAGTTCCCTCGGGGGAACGGGTGGGTCACCCCTCCACTTT. The chain joins TRBV6-5 to TRBJ1-6, with D maybe TRBD1 (5 bases). Germline values: CDR1 MNHEY, CDR2 SVGAGI. The CDR3 is 16 residues long. V lost 4 bases to trimming and J lost 10 bases, with 20 bases between them.

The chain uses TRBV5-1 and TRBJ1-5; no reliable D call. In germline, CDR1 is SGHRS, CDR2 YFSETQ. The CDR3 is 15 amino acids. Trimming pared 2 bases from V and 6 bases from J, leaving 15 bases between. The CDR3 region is CASSLGSPSGQPQHF. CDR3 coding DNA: TGCGCCAGCAGCTTAGGATCGCCTAGTGGTCAGCCCCAGCATTTT.

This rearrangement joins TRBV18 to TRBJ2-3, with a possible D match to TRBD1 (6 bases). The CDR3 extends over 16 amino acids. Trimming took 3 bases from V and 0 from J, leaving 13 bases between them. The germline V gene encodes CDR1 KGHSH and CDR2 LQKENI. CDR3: CASSPGTRSSTDTQYF. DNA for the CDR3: TGTGCCAGCTCACCCGGGACAAGATCTAGCACAGATACGCAGTATTTT.

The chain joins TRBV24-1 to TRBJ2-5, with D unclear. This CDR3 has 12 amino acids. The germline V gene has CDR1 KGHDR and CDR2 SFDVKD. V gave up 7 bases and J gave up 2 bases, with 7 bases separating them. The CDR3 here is CATRGVQETQYF. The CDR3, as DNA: TGTGCCACCAGGGGCGTACAAGAGACCCAGTACTTC.